The entry below describes one TCR beta chain. These data originate in a study of CD4 and CD8 cells across lung adenocarcinoma regions. Localized lung adenocarcinoma, a non-small cell lung cancer, affected the donors. TCRdb reprocessed the PCR reads via MiXCR and lists one record per CDR3 protein. The data contain 12,000 or so distinct CDR3 sequences, 47% of them seen just once; the ten biggest clones take up over 20%. The TCR comes from a female donor with lung adenocarcinoma. The CD4 and CD8 labels of this study may be unreliable. Specimen: CD8+ T cells from the margin of a lung tumor.

CDR3 amino acids: CASRTGNEQFF. CDR3 bases: TGCGCCAGCAGGACGGGGAATGAGCAGTTCTTC. The chain employs TRBV10-2 and TRBJ2-1; the D gene is possibly TRBD2 (5 bases). This CDR3 has 11 amino acids. V was trimmed by 6 bases and J by 7 bases, leaving 7 bases between them. Germline V gene sequence: CDR1 WSHSY, CDR2 SAAADI.